This T cell receptor (beta chain) was obtained from a study of blood T cell repertoires in COVID-19. Sequenced by immunoSEQ multiplex PCR; TCRdb stores in-frame clones only, minus some. The table has over 250,000 clones, 88% seen once. This clone appeared a single time. The CDR3 consists of 13 residues. V lost 5 bases and J lost 6; bases outside the gene matches: 4. Sequencing used PBMCs or T cells enriched from blood (not recorded which). V gene TRBV12-3 or TRBV12-4 combines with J gene TRBJ1-2; 9 bases are shared with TRBD1. The sequence derives from a woman aged 50 to 65 who had recovered from COVID-19. As DNA, the CDR3 is TGTGCCAGCAGTCGACAGGGGGGGGATGGCTACACCTTC. This gives the protein CASSRQGGDGYTF.